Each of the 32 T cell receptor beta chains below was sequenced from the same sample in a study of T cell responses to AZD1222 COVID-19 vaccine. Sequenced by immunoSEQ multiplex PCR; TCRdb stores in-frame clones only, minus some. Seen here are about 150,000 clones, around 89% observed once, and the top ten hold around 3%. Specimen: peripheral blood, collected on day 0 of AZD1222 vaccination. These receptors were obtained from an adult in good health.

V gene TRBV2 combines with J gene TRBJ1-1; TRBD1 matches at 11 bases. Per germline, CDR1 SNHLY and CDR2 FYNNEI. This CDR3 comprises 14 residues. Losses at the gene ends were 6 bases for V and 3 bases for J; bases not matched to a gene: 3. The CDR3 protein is CASRKGQGDTEAFF. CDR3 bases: TGTGCCAGCAGGAAGGGACAGGGGGACACTGAAGCTTTCTTT.

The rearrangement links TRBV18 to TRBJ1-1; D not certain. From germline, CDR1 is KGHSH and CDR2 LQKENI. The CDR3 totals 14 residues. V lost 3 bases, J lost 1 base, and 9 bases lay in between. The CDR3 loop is CASSPVTGNTEAFF. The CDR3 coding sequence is TGTGCCAGCTCACCCGTCACCGGGAACACTGAAGCTTTCTTT.

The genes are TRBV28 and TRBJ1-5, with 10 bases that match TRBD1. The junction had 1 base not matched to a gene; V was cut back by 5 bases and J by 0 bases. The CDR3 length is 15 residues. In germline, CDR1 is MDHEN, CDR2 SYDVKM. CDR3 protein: CASSRTGGSNQPQHF. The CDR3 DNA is TGTGCCAGCAGTCGGACAGGGGGTAGCAATCAGCCCCAGCATTTT. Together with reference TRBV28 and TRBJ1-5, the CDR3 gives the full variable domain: DVKVTQSSRYLVKRTGEKVFLECVQDMDHENMFWYRQDPGLGLRLIYFSYDVKMKEKGDIPEGYSVSREKKERFSLILESASTNQTSMYLCASSRTGGSNQPQHFGDGTRLSIL.

CDR3 loop: CASSSSLRGAFF. The CDR3 DNA reads as TGTGCCAGCAGCTCCTCCCTCAGGGGAGCTTTCTTT. The chain links TRBV7-9 to TRBJ1-1; possibly TRBD1 for D (6 bases). Germline CDR1 is SEHNR and CDR2 is FQNEAQ (reference sequence). Trimming stripped 4 bases from V and 10 bases from J, with 13 bases between. The CDR3 sequence is 12 residues long.

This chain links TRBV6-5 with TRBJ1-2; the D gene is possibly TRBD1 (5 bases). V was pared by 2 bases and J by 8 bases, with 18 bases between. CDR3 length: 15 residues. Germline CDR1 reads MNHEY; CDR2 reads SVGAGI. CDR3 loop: CASSYGRTRSGGYTF. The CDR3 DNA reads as TGTGCCAGCAGTTACGGGAGGACACGGTCGGGCGGCTACACCTTC.

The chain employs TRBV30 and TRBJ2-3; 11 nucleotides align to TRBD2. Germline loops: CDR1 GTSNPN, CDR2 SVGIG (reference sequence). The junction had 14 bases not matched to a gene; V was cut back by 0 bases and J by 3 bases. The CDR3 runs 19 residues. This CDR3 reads CAWSVLGLAGGVMTDTQYF. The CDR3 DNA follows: TGTGCCTGGAGTGTACTGGGGCTAGCGGGGGGCGTGATGACAGATACGCAGTATTTT.

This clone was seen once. The CDR3 here is CAFPSGNTIYF. CDR3 sequence (DNA): TGTGCCTTCCCCTCTGGAAACACCATATATTTT. V usage is TRBV10-3 and J usage is TRBJ1-3; the D is unclear. The CDR3 is 11 residues long. V lost 11 bases and J 0 bases, leaving 5 bases between the germline ends. CDR1 is ENHRY and CDR2 is SYGVKD in the germline V gene.

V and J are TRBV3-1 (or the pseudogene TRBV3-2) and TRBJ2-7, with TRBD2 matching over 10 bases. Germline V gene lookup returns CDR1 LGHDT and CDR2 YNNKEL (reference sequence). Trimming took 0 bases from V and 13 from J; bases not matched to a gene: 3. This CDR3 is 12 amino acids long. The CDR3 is CASSQETSGFYF. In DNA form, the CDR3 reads TGTGCCAGCAGCCAAGAGACTAGCGGGTTTTACTTC.

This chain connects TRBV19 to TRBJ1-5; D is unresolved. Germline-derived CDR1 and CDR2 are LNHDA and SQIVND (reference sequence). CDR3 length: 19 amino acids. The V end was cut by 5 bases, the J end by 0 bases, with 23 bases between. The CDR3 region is CASSRRWALPDFSNQPQHF. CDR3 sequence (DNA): TGTGCCAGTAGTCGCCGGTGGGCTCTCCCCGACTTTAGCAATCAGCCCCAGCATTTT.

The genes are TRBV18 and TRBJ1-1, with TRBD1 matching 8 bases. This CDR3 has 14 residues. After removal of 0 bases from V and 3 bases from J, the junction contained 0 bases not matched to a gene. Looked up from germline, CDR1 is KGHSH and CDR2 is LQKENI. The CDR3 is CASSPPTGDTEAFF. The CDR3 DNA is TGTGCCAGCTCACCACCGACAGGGGACACTGAAGCTTTCTTT.

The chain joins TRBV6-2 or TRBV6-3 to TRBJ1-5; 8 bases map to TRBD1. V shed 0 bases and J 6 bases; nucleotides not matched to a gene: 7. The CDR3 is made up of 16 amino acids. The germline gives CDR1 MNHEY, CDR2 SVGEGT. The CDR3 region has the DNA TGTGCCAGCAGTTACTCGATTGCCCAGGGGGCTCAGCCCCAGCATTTT. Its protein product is CASSYSIAQGAQPQHF.

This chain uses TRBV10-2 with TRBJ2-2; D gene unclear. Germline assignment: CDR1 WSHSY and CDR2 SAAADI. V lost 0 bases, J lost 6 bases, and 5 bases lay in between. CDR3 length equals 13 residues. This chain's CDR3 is CASSESAAGELFF. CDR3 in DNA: TGCGCCAGCAGTGAGTCCGCGGCCGGGGAGCTGTTTTTT.

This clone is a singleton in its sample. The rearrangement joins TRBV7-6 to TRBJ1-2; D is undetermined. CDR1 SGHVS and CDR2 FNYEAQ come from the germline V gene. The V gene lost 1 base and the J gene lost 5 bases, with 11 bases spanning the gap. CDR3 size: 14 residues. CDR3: CASSLGGDLYGYTF. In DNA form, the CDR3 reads TGTGCCAGCAGCTTAGGAGGAGACCTATATGGCTACACCTTC.

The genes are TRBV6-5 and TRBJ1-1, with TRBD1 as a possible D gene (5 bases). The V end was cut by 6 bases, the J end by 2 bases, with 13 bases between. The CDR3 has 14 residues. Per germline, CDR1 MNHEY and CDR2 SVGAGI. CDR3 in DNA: TGTGCCAGCAGAACCGTCGGGGGAAACACTGAAGCTTTCTTT. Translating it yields CASRTVGGNTEAFF.

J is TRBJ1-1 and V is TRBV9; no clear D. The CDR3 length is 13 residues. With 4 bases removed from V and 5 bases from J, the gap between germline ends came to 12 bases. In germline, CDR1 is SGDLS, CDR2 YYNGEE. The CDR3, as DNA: TGTGCCAGCAGCCCAAGAGGTTATACTGAAGCTTTCTTT. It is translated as CASSPRGYTEAFF.

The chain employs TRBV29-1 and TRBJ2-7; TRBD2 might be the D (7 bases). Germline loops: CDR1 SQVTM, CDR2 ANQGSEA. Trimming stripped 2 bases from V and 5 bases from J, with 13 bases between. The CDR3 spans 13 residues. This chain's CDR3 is CSVERGAGNEQYF. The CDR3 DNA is TGCAGCGTTGAACGGGGGGCAGGGAACGAGCAGTACTTC.

CDR3 coding DNA: TGTGCCAGCAGTTCGACAGGGGACTCACCCCTCCACTTT. It yields the protein CASSSTGDSPLHF. The rearrangement joins TRBV6-5 to TRBJ1-6, with TRBD1 identical over 8 bases. The CDR3 length is 13 residues. Per the germline V gene, CDR1 is MNHEY and CDR2 is SVGAGI. Losses at the gene ends were 4 bases for V and 10 bases for J; bases not matched to a gene: 3.

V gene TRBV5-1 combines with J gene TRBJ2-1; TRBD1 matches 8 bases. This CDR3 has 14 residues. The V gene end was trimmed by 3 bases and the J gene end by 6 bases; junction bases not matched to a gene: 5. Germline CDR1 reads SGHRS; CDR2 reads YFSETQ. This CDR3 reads CASSSQTGVNEQFF. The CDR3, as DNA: TGCGCCAGCAGCTCCCAGACAGGGGTCAATGAGCAGTTCTTC.

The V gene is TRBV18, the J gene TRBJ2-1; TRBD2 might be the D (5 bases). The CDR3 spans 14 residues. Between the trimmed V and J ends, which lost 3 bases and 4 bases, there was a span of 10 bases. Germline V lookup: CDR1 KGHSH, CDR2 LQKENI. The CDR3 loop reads CASSPLERYNEQFF. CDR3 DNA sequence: TGTGCCAGCTCACCCTTAGAGCGGTACAATGAGCAGTTCTTC.

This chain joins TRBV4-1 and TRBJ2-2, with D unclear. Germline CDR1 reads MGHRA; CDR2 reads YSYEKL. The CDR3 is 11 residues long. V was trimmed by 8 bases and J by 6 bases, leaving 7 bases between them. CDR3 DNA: TGCGCCAGCGGGTATCCCGGGGAGCTGTTTTTT. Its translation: CASGYPGELFF.

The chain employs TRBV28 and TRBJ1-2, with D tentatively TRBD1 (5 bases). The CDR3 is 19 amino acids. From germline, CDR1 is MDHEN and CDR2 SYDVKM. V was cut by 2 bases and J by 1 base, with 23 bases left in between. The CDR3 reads CASSLNPPIGGTYNYGYTF. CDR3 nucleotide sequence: TGTGCCAGCAGTTTAAATCCCCCAATCGGGGGAACCTATAACTATGGCTACACCTTC.

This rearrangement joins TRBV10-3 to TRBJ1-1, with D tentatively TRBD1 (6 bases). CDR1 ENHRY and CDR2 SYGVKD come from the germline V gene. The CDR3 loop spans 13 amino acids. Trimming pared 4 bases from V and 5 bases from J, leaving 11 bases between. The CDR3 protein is CAISADRQTEAFF. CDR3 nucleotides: TGTGCCATCAGTGCGGACAGACAGACTGAAGCTTTCTTT.

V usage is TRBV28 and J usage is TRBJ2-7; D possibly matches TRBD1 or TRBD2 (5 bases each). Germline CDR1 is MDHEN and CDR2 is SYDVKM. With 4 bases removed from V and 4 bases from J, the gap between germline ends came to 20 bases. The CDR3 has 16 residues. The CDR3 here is CASSSPRGRDGYEQYF. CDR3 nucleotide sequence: TGTGCCAGCAGTTCCCCGAGGGGACGGGACGGTTACGAGCAGTACTTC.

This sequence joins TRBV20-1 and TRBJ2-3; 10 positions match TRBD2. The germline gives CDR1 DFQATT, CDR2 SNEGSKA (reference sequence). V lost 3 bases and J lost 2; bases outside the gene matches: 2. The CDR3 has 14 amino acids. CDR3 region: CSASLAGATDTQYF. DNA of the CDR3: TGCAGTGCTAGTCTAGCGGGGGCCACAGATACGCAGTATTTT.

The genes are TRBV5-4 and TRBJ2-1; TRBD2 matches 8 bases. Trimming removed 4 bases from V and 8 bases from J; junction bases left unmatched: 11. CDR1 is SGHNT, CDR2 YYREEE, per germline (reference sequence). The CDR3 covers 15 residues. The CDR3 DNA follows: TGTGCCAGCAGCCCTCGGGTAGCGGGGATGTATGAGCAGTTCTTC. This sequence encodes CASSPRVAGMYEQFF.

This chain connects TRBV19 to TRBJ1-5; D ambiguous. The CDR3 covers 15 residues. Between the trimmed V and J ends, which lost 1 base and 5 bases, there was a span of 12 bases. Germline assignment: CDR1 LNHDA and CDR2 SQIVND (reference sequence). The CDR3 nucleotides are TGTGCCAGTAGTATAGCGAGGTATGCGGATCAGCCCCAGCATTTT. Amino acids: CASSIARYADQPQHF.

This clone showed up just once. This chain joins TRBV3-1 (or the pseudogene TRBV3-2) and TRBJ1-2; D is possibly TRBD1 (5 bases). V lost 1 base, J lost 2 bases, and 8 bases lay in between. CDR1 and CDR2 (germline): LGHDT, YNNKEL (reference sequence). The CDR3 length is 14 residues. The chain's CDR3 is CASSQGEGNYGYTF. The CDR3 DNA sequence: TGTGCCAGCAGCCAAGGAGAGGGGAACTATGGCTACACCTTC.

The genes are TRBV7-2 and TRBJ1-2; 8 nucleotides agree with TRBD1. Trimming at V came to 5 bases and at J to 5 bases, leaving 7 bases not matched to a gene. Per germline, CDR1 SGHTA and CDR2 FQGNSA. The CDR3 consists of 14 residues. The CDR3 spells CASSTLQGEYGYTF. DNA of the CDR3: TGTGCCAGCAGCACCCTACAGGGGGAGTATGGCTACACCTTC.

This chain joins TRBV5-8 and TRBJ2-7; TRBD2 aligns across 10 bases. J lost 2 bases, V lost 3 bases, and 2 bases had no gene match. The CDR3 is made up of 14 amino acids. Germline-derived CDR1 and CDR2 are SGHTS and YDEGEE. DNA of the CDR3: TGTGCCAGCAGCTGGACTAGCGGACCCTACGAGCAGTACTTC. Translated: CASSWTSGPYEQYF. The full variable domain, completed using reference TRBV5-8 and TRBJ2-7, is EAGVTQSPTHLIKTRGQQATLRCSPISGHTSVYWYQQALGLGLQFLLWYDEGEERNRGNFPPRFSGRQFPNYSSELNVNALELEDSALYLCASSWTSGPYEQYFGPGTRLTVT.

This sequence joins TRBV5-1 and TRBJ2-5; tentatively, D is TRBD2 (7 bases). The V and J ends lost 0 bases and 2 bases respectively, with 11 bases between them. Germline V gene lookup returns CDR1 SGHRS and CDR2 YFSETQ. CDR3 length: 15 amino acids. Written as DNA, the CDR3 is TGCGCCAGCAGCTTGGCCGGGGGGCTTCAAGAGACCCAGTACTTC. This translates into CASSLAGGLQETQYF. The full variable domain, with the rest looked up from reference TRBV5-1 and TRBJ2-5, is KAGVTQTPRYLIKTRGQQVTLSCSPISGHRSVSWYQQTPGQGLQFLFEYFSETQRNKGNFPGRFSGRQFSNSRSEMNVSTLELGDSALYLCASSLAGGLQETQYFGPGTRLLVL.

CDR3 amino acids: CASSPYRDQPQHF. The CDR3 nucleotides are TGTGCCAGCAGCCCATACAGGGATCAGCCCCAGCATTTT. This chain uses TRBV3-1 (or the pseudogene TRBV3-2) with TRBJ1-5; possibly TRBD1 for D (6 bases). The CDR3 loop spans 13 amino acids. Per germline, CDR1 LGHDT and CDR2 YNNKEL (reference sequence). V was pared by 4 bases and J by 5 bases, with 9 bases between.

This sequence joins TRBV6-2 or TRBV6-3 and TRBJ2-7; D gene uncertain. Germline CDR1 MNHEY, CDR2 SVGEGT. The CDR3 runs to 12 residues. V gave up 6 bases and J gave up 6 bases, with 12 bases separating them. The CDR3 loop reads CASSRASFEQYF. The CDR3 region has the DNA TGTGCCAGCAGCCGAGCCTCTTTCGAGCAGTACTTC.